Listed below are T cell receptor beta chains from one sample, sequenced in a study of naive and memory T cell subsets. TCRdb fed the UMI-ligation and nested PCR reads into MiXCR, producing one record per CDR3 protein. The sample shows tens of thousands of distinct CDR3 sequences, more than 10% of them seen only once. Sequenced: effector memory CD4+ T cells from blood. Source of these receptors: a human donor in good health. The CDR3 runs from the conserved cysteine through the conserved F or W. The D gene is left open where the match is weak. Only some rows state a clone size, as once, few, many or a class for expanded clones.

j_gene | d_gene | abundance | v_gene | CDR3aa | CDR3nt
TRBJ2-1 | . | . | TRBV7-8 | CASSLIRDSYNEQFF | TGTGCCAGCAGCTTAATACGGGACTCCTACAATGAGCAGTTCTTC
TRBJ1-2 | . | few | TRBV20-1 | CSARAGTFYGYTF | TGCAGTGCTAGAGCTGGAACCTTTTATGGCTACACCTTC
TRBJ2-1 | . | medium-sized | TRBV10-3 | CAISDRKSGSYNEQFF | TGTGCCATCAGTGACCGGAAGAGCGGATCCTACAATGAGCAGTTCTTC
TRBJ1-1 | . | few | TRBV28 | CASSTGGASTEAFF | TGTGCCAGCAGCACGGGAGGTGCGAGCACTGAAGCTTTCTTT
TRBJ2-2 | TRBD2 | few | TRBV4-3 | CASSQELLAGRTGELFF | TGCGCCAGCAGCCAAGAGCTCCTAGCGGGCCGCACCGGGGAGCTGTTTTTT
TRBJ2-5 | TRBD1 | . | TRBV11-2 | CASSSGQGLETQYF | TGTGCCAGCAGCTCGGGACAGGGGCTGGAGACCCAGTACTTC
TRBJ2-7 | TRBD2 | . | TRBV20-1 | CSARSLAGSYEQYF | TGCAGTGCTAGATCACTAGCGGGGTCCTACGAGCAGTACTTC
TRBJ2-5 | . | . | TRBV28 | CASSGSVETQYF | TGTGCCAGCAGTGGTAGTGTGGAGACCCAGTACTTC
TRBJ2-1 | TRBD2 | few | TRBV3-1 | CASSQNPPGLAVLDEQFF | TGTGCCAGCAGCCAAAACCCCCCGGGACTAGCGGTTTTAGATGAGCAGTTCTTC
TRBJ2-7 | TRBD1 | medium-sized | TRBV30 | CAWSVLDRGLGEQYF | TGTGCCTGGAGTGTACTGGACAGGGGGTTAGGCGAGCAGTACTTC
TRBJ2-1 | TRBD2 | many | TRBV7-2 | CASSLIGGRSPFYNEQFF | TGTGCCAGCAGCTTAATCGGCGGGAGGTCCCCTTTCTACAATGAGCAGTTCTTC
TRBJ1-4 | TRBD1 | many | TRBV7-2 | CASSSQGITNEKLFF | TGTGCCAGCAGCTCACAGGGGATTACTAATGAAAAACTGTTTTTT
TRBJ1-6 | TRBD1 | many | TRBV7-2 | CASSGRTGLGSPLHF | TGTGCCAGCAGCGGGAGGACAGGGCTTGGGTCACCCCTCCACTTT
TRBJ2-5 | . | few | TRBV4-1 | CASSQGHGGPGTQYF | TGCGCCAGCAGCCAAGGACACGGGGGCCCAGGGACCCAGTACTTC
TRBJ2-5 | . | many | TRBV20-1 | CSARPMTVQETQYF | TGCAGTGCTAGACCAATGACAGTACAAGAGACCCAGTACTTC
TRBJ2-1 | TRBD2 | . | TRBV11-1 | CASSPRLAGGPHNEQFF | TGTGCCAGCAGCCCCCGCCTAGCGGGAGGGCCCCACAATGAGCAGTTCTTC
TRBJ2-7 | . | medium-sized | TRBV29-1 | CSVCRSTNTYEQYF | TGCAGCGTATGCCGATCGACGAACACTTACGAGCAGTACTTC
TRBJ1-5 | . | few | TRBV11-2 | CASSLSAGGNQPQHF | TGTGCCAGCAGCTTATCAGCAGGGGGCAATCAGCCCCAGCATTTT
TRBJ1-1 | . | few | TRBV10-3 | CAITEAFF | TGTGCCATCACTGAAGCTTTCTTT
TRBJ1-2 | . | . | TRBV3-1 | CASSSPLDSYGYTF | TGTGCCAGCAGCTCGCCCTTAGACAGCTATGGCTACACCTTC
TRBJ1-5 | TRBD1 | many | TRBV19 | CASRDRGNQPQHF | TGTGCCAGTAGGGACAGGGGGAATCAGCCCCAGCATTTT
TRBJ2-7 | . | few | TRBV2 | CASSVPISYEQYF | TGTGCCAGCAGTGTTCCCATTTCCTACGAGCAGTACTTC
TRBJ2-3 | TRBD2 | . | TRBV29-1 | CSVEIWTSGRPGRRTDTQYF | TGCAGCGTTGAGATATGGACTAGCGGGAGGCCCGGGAGGAGGACAGATACGCAGTATTTT
TRBJ1-5 | TRBD1 | . | TRBV6-6 | CASSPTGTGNQPQHF | TGTGCCAGCAGCCCCACCGGGACAGGGAATCAGCCCCAGCATTTT
TRBJ2-1 | TRBD2 | . | TRBV5-1 | CASSETGTRSYGEQFF | TGCGCCAGCAGCGAAACCGGGACTAGGTCTTATGGTGAGCAGTTCTTC